Listed below are T cell receptor beta chains from one sample, sequenced in a study of blood T cell repertoires in COVID-19. TCRdb keeps only in-frame clones here, not all; method: immunoSEQ multiplex PCR. The sample has about 180,000 clones; roughly 90% are singletons. Sequenced sample: PBMCs or T cells enriched from blood (not recorded which). Receptors were obtained from a woman aged 50 to 60 who had recovered from COVID-19. Both conserved end residues are part of each CDR3. The D gene is left open where the match is weak. Size tells how often a clone was seen (once, few, many) or the class of an expanded clone, and some rows leave it out.

NA,TRBV27,TRBJ2-3,TRBD2,TGTGCCAGCAGTTCACCGGGACTAAAAAGGGATACGCAGTATTTT,CASSSPGLKRDTQYF
NA,TRBV5-1,TRBJ2-3,TRBD2,TGCGCCAGCAGCTTGGTCCTAGCGGGGGGGGAGAAGCCCGATACGCAGTATTTT,CASSLVLAGGEKPDTQYF
NA,TRBV7-2,TRBJ2-5,TRBD2,TGTGCCAGCAGCTACGAGCGGGAGGAGCCTCAAGAGACCCAGTACTTC,CASSYEREEPQETQYF
NA,TRBV30,TRBJ2-7,NA,TGTGCCTGGAACCAGGGGAGCTCCTACGAGCAGTACTTC,CAWNQGSSYEQYF
many,TRBV5-8,TRBJ1-5,NA,TGTGCCAGCAGCTTGGCCGGGCAGGGCCATCAGCCCCAGCATTTT,CASSLAGQGHQPQHF
NA,TRBV10-3,TRBJ1-5,NA,TGTGCCATCAGTTCAGGGCTCAATCAGCCCCAGCATTTT,CAISSGLNQPQHF
few,TRBV3-1/TRBV3-2,TRBJ2-2,TRBD2,TGTGCCAGCAGCCAAGACCGGGGAGGGGACACCGGGGAGCTGTTTTTT,CASSQDRGGDTGELFF
NA,TRBV6-2/TRBV6-3,TRBJ2-3,NA,TGTGCCAGCAGTTACTGGGGGGGCTACACAGATACGCAGTATTTT,CASSYWGGYTDTQYF
few,TRBV5-8,TRBJ1-2,TRBD1,TGTGCCAGCGAATCAATTCGACAGGGGGCTATAGCCGGCTACACCTTC,CASESIRQGAIAGYTF
NA,TRBV27,TRBJ2-7,TRBD1,TGTGCCAGCAGTTTATGGGCCGGGACAGAATACGAGCAGTACTTC,CASSLWAGTEYEQYF
once,TRBV21-1,TRBJ2-3,NA,TGTGCCAGCAGCAAAGCGCTTTATTGTGGGAGTAGAGATACGCAGTATTTT,CASSKALYCGSRDTQYF
NA,TRBV30,TRBJ2-7,TRBD2,TGTGCCTGGACCCGGGCGGGGGTCTACGAGCAGTACTTC,CAWTRAGVYEQYF
NA,TRBV27,TRBJ2-7,TRBD2,TGTGCCAGCAGTCGAGCTAGCGGGTTCCCTAGCTCCTACGAGCAGTACTTC,CASSRASGFPSSYEQYF
NA,TRBV2,TRBJ2-5,TRBD2,TGTGCCAGCAGTGCCCGGCGGGGGCAAGAGACCCAGTACTTC,CASSARRGQETQYF
NA,TRBV27,TRBJ2-3,TRBD2,TGTGCCAGCAGTTTTGGTAGCGGGAGGACGGGGACAGATACGCAGTATTTT,CASSFGSGRTGTDTQYF
NA,TRBV12-5,TRBJ1-5,NA,TGTGCTAGTGGTTTGGGAGGACAGAGTCCGCGACAGCCCCAGCATTTT,CASGLGGQSPRQPQHF
NA,TRBV11-3,TRBJ1-3,NA,TGTGCCAGCAGCCTGCGCGGGACGGGAAACACCATATATTTT,CASSLRGTGNTIYF
NA,TRBV5-6,TRBJ2-2,TRBD1,TGTGCCAGCAGCGTGACAGGGAATACCGGGGAGCTGTTTTTT,CASSVTGNTGELFF
NA,TRBV19,TRBJ2-7,NA,TGTGCCAGTAGCCCTGCGTGGGGGGACGAGCAGTACTTC,CASSPAWGDEQYF
NA,TRBV19,TRBJ2-7,TRBD1,TGTGCCAGTAGTCTACGGACAGGGGGGACCGAGCAGTACTTC,CASSLRTGGTEQYF
NA,TRBV11-3,TRBJ1-4,TRBD1,TGTGCCAGCAGCCGGCGGGACAGGGGCATCGAAAAACTGTTTTTT,CASSRRDRGIEKLFF
NA,TRBV28,TRBJ1-4,NA,TGTGCCAGCAGTTTAATAGGGCACAGGGCGGGTGAAAAACTGTTTTTT,CASSLIGHRAGEKLFF
NA,TRBV29-1,TRBJ2-1,NA,TGCAGAGCCTTGGGGGGAGTTCCGCATGAGCAGTTCTTC,CRALGGVPHEQFF
once,TRBV30,TRBJ1-4,TRBD1,TGTGCCTTGAGACAGGGGGCGGTTGAAAAACTGTTTTTT,CALRQGAVEKLFF
NA,TRBV6-4,TRBJ2-3,TRBD2,TGTGCCAGCAGTGACGGGGTTAGCGGGGGAGATACGCAGTATTTT,CASSDGVSGGDTQYF
NA,TRBV19,TRBJ2-1,TRBD1,TGTGCCAGTAGTCCGGGGACAGGGGGCAAATACAATGAGCAGTTCTTC,CASSPGTGGKYNEQFF
NA,TRBV13,TRBJ2-7,NA,TGTGCCAGCAGCTCATCAGTCTACGAGCAGTACTTC,CASSSSVYEQYF
once,TRBV3-1/TRBV3-2,TRBJ1-2,TRBD1,TGTGCCAGCAGCCAGGGACAGATATCTTCTATCTATGGCTACACCTTC,CASSQGQISSIYGYTF
NA,TRBV3-1/TRBV3-2,TRBJ1-4,TRBD1,TGTGCCAGCAGCGGTCCGACAGGGGGCGCTCAGGAAAAACTGTTTTTT,CASSGPTGGAQEKLFF
NA,TRBV19,TRBJ2-1,TRBD2,TGTGCCACCCGCCCCGAACTAGCGGGGTACAATGAGCAGTTCTTC,CATRPELAGYNEQFF
NA,TRBV5-1,TRBJ1-3,TRBD1,TGCGCCAGCAGCTCTGGACAGGGGCCTAGCTCTGGAAACACCATATATTTT,CASSSGQGPSSGNTIYF
NA,TRBV27,TRBJ2-3,NA,TGTGCCAGCAGTTTACTAGAGGCCACAGATACGCAGTATTTT,CASSLLEATDTQYF
NA,TRBV12-3/TRBV12-4,TRBJ2-5,NA,TGTGCCAGCGCTAGAGGGGAGACCCAGTACTTC,CASARGETQYF
NA,TRBV4-3,TRBJ1-2,TRBD1,TGCGCCAGCAGCCAGGGTGGGGGACAGGGGTACTATGGCTACACCTTC,CASSQGGGQGYYGYTF
NA,TRBV18,TRBJ2-1,TRBD2,TGTGCCAGCTCACCAGGAGCTAGCGGGAGAAACAATGAGCAGTTCTTC,CASSPGASGRNNEQFF
NA,TRBV27,TRBJ2-7,TRBD1,TGTGCCAGCAGTCTGGACAGGGGCTACGAGCAGTACTTC,CASSLDRGYEQYF
once,TRBV18,TRBJ2-2,TRBD2,TGTGCCAGCTCGCCCGGGACTACGGGACTAGCGGGCACCGGGGAGCTGTTTTTT,CASSPGTTGLAGTGELFF
NA,TRBV6-2/TRBV6-3,TRBJ1-2,TRBD1,TGTGCCAGCAGTTACGATGGGCAGGGGGCGCATGGCTACACCTTC,CASSYDGQGAHGYTF
NA,TRBV24-1,TRBJ2-5,TRBD2,TGTGCCACCAGTGGACTAGCGGGAGCGACCCAGTACTTC,CATSGLAGATQYF
few,TRBV7-3,TRBJ1-1,NA,TGTGCCAGCAGCTTAACACAGACCACTGAAGCTTTCTTT,CASSLTQTTEAFF
NA,TRBV5-1,TRBJ1-3,NA,TGCGCCAGCAGCTCGGGGGACTCTGCTGGAAACACCATATATTTT,CASSSGDSAGNTIYF
NA,TRBV19,TRBJ2-1,TRBD2,TGTGCCAGTAGTAGAGCGGGAGCCCCCTACAATGAGCAGTTCTTC,CASSRAGAPYNEQFF
few,TRBV30,TRBJ1-3,TRBD1,TGTGCCTGGAGTGTAACAGGGGGCTCTGGAAACACCATATATTTT,CAWSVTGGSGNTIYF
NA,TRBV18,TRBJ2-2,TRBD2,TGTGCCAGCTCCTCCTTAAGAGCGGGGATCACCGGGGAGCTGTTTTTT,CASSSLRAGITGELFF
NA,TRBV7-8,TRBJ1-1,NA,TGTGCCAGCAGCTTAGCCCAACCCGGGGTTGGTGTAGCTTTCTTT,CASSLAQPGVGVAFF
NA,TRBV1,TRBJ1-3,NA,TGCACCCGAAGAGGTTTTGGAAACACCATATATTTT,CTRRGFGNTIYF
few,TRBV18,TRBJ2-7,NA,TGTGCCAGCTCACCCAGGACTGATCCCTACGAGCAGTACTTC,CASSPRTDPYEQYF
NA,TRBV11-3,TRBJ1-5,NA,TGTGCCAGCAGCCCTGGGGGGGGCACGAGCAATCAGCCCCAGCATTTT,CASSPGGGTSNQPQHF
NA,TRBV25-1,TRBJ1-4,NA,TGTGCCAGCAGTGAAGGGGAGGGCCGGGGTGAAAAACTGTTTTTT,CASSEGEGRGEKLFF
NA,TRBV10-3,TRBJ2-7,NA,TGTGCCAGTCCCCCGCCGGGACTGCCGTCCTACGAGCAGTACTTC,CASPPPGLPSYEQYF
NA,TRBV3-1/TRBV3-2,TRBJ2-7,TRBD1,TGTGCCAGCAGCCTTTCGTCCGGGACAGGGGTGTGGAAGTCCTACGAGCAGTACTTC,CASSLSSGTGVWKSYEQYF
NA,TRBV13,TRBJ2-1,TRBD1,TGTGCCAGCAGCTTAGAGGGACAGGGGGACAATGAGCAGTTCTTC,CASSLEGQGDNEQFF